This T cell receptor beta chain was documented in a study of blood T cell repertoires in COVID-19. Study information: Samples representing acute and convalescent COVID-19 were sourced from the United States, Italy and Spain. In each case, the material was cDNA or gDNA derived from T cells, B-cell-depleted T cells, or PBMCs.

In the original workflow: Estimation of nucleated cell counts was performed using reference gene primer amplification. Repertoires were generated with immunoSEQ multiplex PCR, while TCRdb's copy carries only in-frame clones and drops some. From that table come the V and J calls and clone size; the DNA was used to work out D and trimming. The sample lists about 180,000 clones, 86% occurring once. The sample taken for sequencing was peripheral blood. This TCR derives from a man aged 70-80 years with active or convalescent COVID-19.

The CDR3 reads CASSFEGGYGYTF. The CDR3 region has the DNA TGTGCCAGCAGCTTCGAGGGTGGATATGGCTACACCTTC. The V and J genes are TRBV5-6 and TRBJ1-2; no clear D. V gave up 2 bases and J gave up 5 bases, with 10 bases separating them. This CDR3 is 13 amino acids long. Germline-derived CDR1 and CDR2 are SGHDT and YYEEEE.